Sequencing of this T cell receptor beta chain was carried out in a study of T-cell memory formation after mild COVID-19. TCRdb independently ran MiXCR on the 5' RACE reads; one entry per CDR3 protein. The sample yields around 110,000 distinct CDR3 sequences, 13% to 15% seen once. In its sample, this clonotype was seen many times. Germline assignment: CDR1 LGHNA and CDR2 YSLEER. V dropped 1 base and J dropped 7 bases, with 12 bases sitting between them. This CDR3 is 14 amino acids long. This chain joins TRBV4-3 and TRBJ2-3; no reliable D call. This TCR was sampled from a man between 18 and 35 years old who had mild COVID-19 (a few samples of this study predate the infection). Cell type and time point are not known. Sample: PBMCs or a T cell subset sorted from them (not recorded which). CDR3 sequence: CASSQVRNPHTQYF. CDR3 sequence (DNA): TGCGCCAGCAGCCAAGTTCGGAATCCGCATACGCAGTATTTT.